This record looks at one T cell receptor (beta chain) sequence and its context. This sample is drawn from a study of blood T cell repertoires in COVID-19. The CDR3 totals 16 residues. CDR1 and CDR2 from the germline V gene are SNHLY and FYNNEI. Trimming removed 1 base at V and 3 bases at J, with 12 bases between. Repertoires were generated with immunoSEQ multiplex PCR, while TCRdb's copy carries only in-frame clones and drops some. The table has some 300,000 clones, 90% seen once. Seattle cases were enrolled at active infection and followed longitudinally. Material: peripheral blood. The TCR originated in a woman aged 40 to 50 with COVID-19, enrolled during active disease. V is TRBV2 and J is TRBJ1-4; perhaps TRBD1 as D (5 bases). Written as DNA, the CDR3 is TGTGCCAGCAGTGAAGTTCCAGGGTCGGCTAATGAAAAACTGTTTTTT. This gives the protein CASSEVPGSANEKLFF.